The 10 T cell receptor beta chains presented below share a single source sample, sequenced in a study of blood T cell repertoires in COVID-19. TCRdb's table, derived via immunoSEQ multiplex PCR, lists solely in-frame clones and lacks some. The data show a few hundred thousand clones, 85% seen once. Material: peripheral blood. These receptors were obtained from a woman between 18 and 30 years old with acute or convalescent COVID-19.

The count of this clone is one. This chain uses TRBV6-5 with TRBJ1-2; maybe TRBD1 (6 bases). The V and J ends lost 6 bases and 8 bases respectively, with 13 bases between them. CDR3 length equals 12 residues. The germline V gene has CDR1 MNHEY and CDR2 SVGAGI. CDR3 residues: CASRLTGLGYTF. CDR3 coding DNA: TGTGCCAGCAGGTTAACAGGGTTAGGCTACACCTTC.

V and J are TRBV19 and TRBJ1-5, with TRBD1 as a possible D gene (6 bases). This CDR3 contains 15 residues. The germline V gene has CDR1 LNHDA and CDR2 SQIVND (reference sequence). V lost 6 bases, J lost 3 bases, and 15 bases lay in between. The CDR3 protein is CASRKGQIPNQPQHF. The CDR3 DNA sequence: TGTGCCAGTAGGAAAGGACAGATTCCCAATCAGCCCCAGCATTTT. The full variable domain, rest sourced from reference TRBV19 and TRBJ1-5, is DGGITQSPKYLFRKEGQNVTLSCEQNLNHDAMYWYRQDPGQGLRLIYYSQIVNDFQKGDIAEGYSVSREKKESFPLTVTSAQKNPTAFYLCASRKGQIPNQPQHFGDGTRLSIL.

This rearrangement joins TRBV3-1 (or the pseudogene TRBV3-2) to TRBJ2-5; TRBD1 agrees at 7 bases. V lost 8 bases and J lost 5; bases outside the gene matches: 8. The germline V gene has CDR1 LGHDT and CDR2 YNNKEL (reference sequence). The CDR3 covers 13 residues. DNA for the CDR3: TGTGCCAGCGGGGGCAGGGGGATGGAGACCCAGTACTTC. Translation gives CASGGRGMETQYF.

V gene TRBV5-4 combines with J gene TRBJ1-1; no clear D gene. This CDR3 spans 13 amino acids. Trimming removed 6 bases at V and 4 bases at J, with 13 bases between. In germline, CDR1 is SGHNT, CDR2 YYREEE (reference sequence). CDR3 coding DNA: TGTGCCAGCACCTCTGATCGGGGCACTGAAGCTTTCTTT. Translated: CASTSDRGTEAFF.

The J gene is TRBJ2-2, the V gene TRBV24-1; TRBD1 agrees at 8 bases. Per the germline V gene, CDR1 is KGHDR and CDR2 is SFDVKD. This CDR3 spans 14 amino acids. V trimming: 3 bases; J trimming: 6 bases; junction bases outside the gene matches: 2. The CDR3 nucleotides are TGTGCCACCAGTGATCCGACAGGGGCCGGGGAGCTGTTTTTT. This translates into CATSDPTGAGELFF.

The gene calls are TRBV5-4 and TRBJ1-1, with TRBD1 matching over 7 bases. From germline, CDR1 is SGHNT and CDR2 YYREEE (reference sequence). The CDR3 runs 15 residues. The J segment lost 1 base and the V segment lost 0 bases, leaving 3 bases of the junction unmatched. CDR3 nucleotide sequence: TGTGCCAGCAGCTTGGGTGGGACAGAGAACACTGAAGCTTTCTTT. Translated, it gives CASSLGGTENTEAFF.

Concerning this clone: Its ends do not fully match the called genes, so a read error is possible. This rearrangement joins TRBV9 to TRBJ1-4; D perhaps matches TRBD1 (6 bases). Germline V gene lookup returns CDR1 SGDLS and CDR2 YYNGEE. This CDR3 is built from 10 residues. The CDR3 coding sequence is TGCGGACAGACTAATGAAAAACTGTTTTTT. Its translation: CGQTNEKLFF.

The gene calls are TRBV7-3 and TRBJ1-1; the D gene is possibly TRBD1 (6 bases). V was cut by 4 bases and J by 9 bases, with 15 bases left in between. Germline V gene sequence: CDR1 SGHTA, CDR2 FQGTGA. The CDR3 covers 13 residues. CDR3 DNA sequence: TGTGCCAGCAGCTCCCAGACAGGAACCAAAGCTTTCTTT. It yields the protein CASSSQTGTKAFF.

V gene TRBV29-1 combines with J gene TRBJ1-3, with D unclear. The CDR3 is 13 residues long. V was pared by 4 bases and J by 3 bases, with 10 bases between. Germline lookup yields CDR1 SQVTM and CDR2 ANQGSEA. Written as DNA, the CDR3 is TGCAGCGTTGGCTGGGGAGGTGGAAACACCATATATTTT. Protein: CSVGWGGGNTIYF.

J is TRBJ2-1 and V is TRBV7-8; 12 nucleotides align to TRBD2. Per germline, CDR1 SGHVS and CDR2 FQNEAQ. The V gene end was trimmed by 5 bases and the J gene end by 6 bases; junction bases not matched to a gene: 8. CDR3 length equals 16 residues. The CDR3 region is CASSLGTSGLLNEQFF. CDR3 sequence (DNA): TGTGCCAGCAGCCTCGGGACTAGCGGGCTTCTCAATGAGCAGTTCTTC.